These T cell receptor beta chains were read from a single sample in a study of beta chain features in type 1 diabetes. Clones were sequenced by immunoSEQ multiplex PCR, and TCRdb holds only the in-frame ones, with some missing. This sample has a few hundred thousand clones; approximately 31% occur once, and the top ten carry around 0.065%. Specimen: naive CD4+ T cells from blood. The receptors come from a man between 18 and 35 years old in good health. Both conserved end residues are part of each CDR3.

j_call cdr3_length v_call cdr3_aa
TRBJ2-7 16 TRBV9 CASSVDAGTGRYEQYF
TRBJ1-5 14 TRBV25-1 CASSDTYSNQPQHF
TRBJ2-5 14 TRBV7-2 CASRSGTGFLAQYF
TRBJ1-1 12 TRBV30 CAWRDRLSEAFF
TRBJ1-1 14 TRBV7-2 CASSLRQANTEAFF
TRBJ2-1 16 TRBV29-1 CSVVVSGRLNYNEQFF
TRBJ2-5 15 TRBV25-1 CASSEFGGGKETQYF
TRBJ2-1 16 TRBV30 CAWSVIRLVNYNEQFF
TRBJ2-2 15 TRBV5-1 CASSLARANTGELFF
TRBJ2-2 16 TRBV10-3 CAISELNPTSPGELFF
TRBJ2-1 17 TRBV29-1 CSVEKGGGMRSYNEQFF
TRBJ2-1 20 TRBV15 CATSRDPGTAQRTYYNEQFF
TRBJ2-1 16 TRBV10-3 CAIRPGQGQVGNEQFF
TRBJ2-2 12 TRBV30 CAWMLETGELFF
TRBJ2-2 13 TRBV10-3 CATQQGHTGELFF
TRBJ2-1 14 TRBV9 CASSVVGATNEQFF